This TCR beta chain was identified in a study of identical twins. Study-level results: Cord blood's abundant beta clonotypes had fewer insertions, unlike memory repertoires.

A universal primer site was incorporated via template switching, and the cDNA contained unique molecular identifiers. Using its own MiXCR run on the 5' RACE reads, TCRdb lists one record per CDR3 protein. The table lists 450,000 or so distinct CDR3 sequences, over 11% of them singletons. CDR3 length: 11 residues. CDR1 and CDR2 from the germline V gene are LGHDT and YNNKEL (reference sequence). V gave up 3 bases and J gave up 12 bases, with 12 bases separating them. Note on this clonotype: The antigen is not known.

These same data were also listed under a study on yellow fever vaccine responses in identical twins.

Input material: CD4+ T cells sorted from blood. This sequence joins TRBV3-1 and TRBJ2-7; D remains ambiguous. This receptor was obtained from a woman aged 18 to 35 in good health. The CDR3 loop is CASSQEQNLYF. The CDR3 DNA reads as TGTGCCAGCAGCCAGGAGCAAAACCTGTACTTC.